These 12 T cell receptor beta chains share one sample of origin, sequenced in a study of blood T cell repertoires in COVID-19. Sequencing was performed with immunoSEQ multiplex PCR; in TCRdb, only in-frame clones are kept and a portion is missing. The sample contains about 110,000 clones, approximately 82% of which appear only once. Sequencing used peripheral blood. The receptors come from a woman over 75 with acute or convalescent COVID-19.

The chain recombines TRBV7-2 with TRBJ2-5; the D is unclear. The CDR3 length is 17 residues. Trimming shortened V by 3 bases and J by 0 bases, and 17 bases separated the two germline ends. Germline CDR1 and CDR2: SGHTA and FQGNSA. The CDR3 coding sequence is TGTGCCAGCAGCTTTGGGCTAAGCCCCCTATACCAAGAGACCCAGTACTTC. It codes for CASSFGLSPLYQETQYF.

This clone turned up a few times. The chain uses TRBV25-1 and TRBJ2-3, with D perhaps TRBD2 (5 bases). CDR1 and CDR2 (germline): MGHDK, SYGVNS. V was shortened by 3 bases and J by 6 bases, with 16 bases between the two germline ends. This CDR3 comprises 15 residues. This CDR3 reads CASSEPRKGSDTQYF. The CDR3 region has the DNA TGTGCCAGCAGTGAGCCCAGGAAAGGGAGCGATACGCAGTATTTT.

The gene calls are TRBV5-1 and TRBJ1-2; 7 bases fit TRBD1. J gave up 4 bases and V 1 base, and 4 bases lay outside the gene matches. There are 14 residues in the CDR3. The germline gives CDR1 SGHRS, CDR2 YFSETQ. The CDR3 sequence is CASSLQGEPYGYTF. The CDR3 DNA follows: TGCGCCAGCAGCTTGCAGGGGGAGCCCTATGGCTACACCTTC.

This clone has a single count. The V call is TRBV4-1, the J call TRBJ2-3; maybe TRBD1 (6 bases). Germline V gene lookup returns CDR1 MGHRA and CDR2 YSYEKL. The CDR3 length is 15 residues. V was clipped by 2 bases and J by 3 bases, with 12 bases between them. The CDR3 nucleotides read TGCGCCAGCAGCCAAATGTCACAGGGAACAGATACGCAGTATTTT. Translating it yields CASSQMSQGTDTQYF.

In this sample, this clone turned up a few times. The gene calls are TRBV5-1 and TRBJ2-3, with D maybe TRBD1 (5 bases). The CDR3 runs to 14 residues. The V end lost 0 bases, the J end lost 6 bases, and 11 bases lay between the germline ends. The germline gives CDR1 SGHRS, CDR2 YFSETQ. The CDR3 region has the DNA TGCGCCAGCAGCTTGGGCCGACAGAGCGATACGCAGTATTTT. This gives the protein CASSLGRQSDTQYF.

This clone has a single count. The chain couples TRBV27 to TRBJ2-5, with D possibly matching TRBD1 (7 bases). The CDR3 has 14 amino acids. Per germline, CDR1 MNHEY and CDR2 SMNVEV (reference sequence). Between the trimmed V and J ends, which lost 3 bases and 5 bases, there was a span of 13 bases. The CDR3 DNA follows: TGTGCCAGCAGTTTTTTGACAGGGAGGGAGACCCAGTACTTC. Amino acids: CASSFLTGRETQYF.

The V and J genes are TRBV7-3 and TRBJ2-1, with 12 bases identical to TRBD2. The CDR3 spans 13 residues. Germline V gene lookup returns CDR1 SGHTA and CDR2 FQGTGA. J gave up 10 bases and V 3 bases, and 1 base lay outside the gene matches. The CDR3 nucleotides read TGTGCCAGCAGCTTGGGGACTAGCGGGGAGCAGTTCTTC. Protein product: CASSLGTSGEQFF. Full variable domain (outside the CDR3, taken from reference TRBV7-3 and TRBJ2-1): GAGVSQTPSNKVTEKGKYVELRCDPISGHTALYWYRQSLGQGPEFLIYFQGTGAADDSGLPNDRFFAVRPEGSVSTLKIQRTERGDSAVYLCASSLGTSGEQFFGPGTRLTVL.

This clone was picked up one time. The J gene is TRBJ1-1, the V gene TRBV10-2; TRBD1 aligns across 9 bases. Germline values: CDR1 WSHSY, CDR2 SAAADI. This CDR3 is 14 amino acids long. The trim removed 7 bases at V and 3 bases at J, leaving 6 bases unmatched. This chain's CDR3 is CASTQGDRDTEAFF. The CDR3 DNA reads as TGCGCCAGCACCCAGGGGGACAGGGACACTGAAGCTTTCTTT.

The CDR3 coding sequence is TGTGCCAGCTCAGTTACAGGCTCAACTAATGAAAAACTGTTTTTT. Amino acid sequence: CASSVTGSTNEKLFF. The chain couples TRBV18 to TRBJ1-4, with D possibly being TRBD1 (5 bases). The CDR3 runs to 15 residues. Deletions cut 5 bases from V and 0 bases from J, with 10 bases between. Germline CDR1 and CDR2: KGHSH and LQKENI.

The rearrangement joins TRBV6-1 to TRBJ2-2; TRBD2 matches 8 bases. Trimming at V came to 4 bases and at J to 3 bases, leaving 10 bases not matched to a gene. Germline CDR1 MNHNS, CDR2 SASEGT. This CDR3 region has 17 residues. The CDR3 sequence: CASSAGTSPGDTGELFF. DNA of the CDR3: TGTGCCAGCAGTGCCGGGACTAGTCCTGGAGACACCGGGGAGCTGTTTTTT.

This rearrangement joins TRBV7-2 to TRBJ2-7, with a weak D call TRBD2 (5 bases). This CDR3 contains 13 residues. CDR1 is SGHTA, CDR2 FQGNSA, per germline. With 5 bases removed from V and 4 bases from J, the gap between germline ends came to 12 bases. This CDR3 reads CASSIGLLYEQYF. In DNA form, the CDR3 reads TGTGCCAGCAGCATAGGACTGTTATACGAGCAGTACTTC.

The chain has TRBV9 and TRBJ1-2, with D possibly being TRBD1 (6 bases). V was pared by 0 bases and J by 2 bases, with 14 bases between. The germline CDR1 and CDR2 sequences are SGDLS and YYNGEE. The CDR3 sequence is 16 residues long. This chain's CDR3 is CASSVGTGILNYGYTF. For the CDR3, the DNA is TGTGCCAGCAGCGTAGGAACAGGGATCCTCAACTATGGCTACACCTTC.